This T cell receptor beta chain was documented in a study of T cell repertoires in cytomegalovirus infection (dated by TCRdb to about 2019). Broadly, across the study: Peptide stimulations targeted recently identified HLA-C-restricted CMV epitopes, whose presentation resists viral immunomodulation, together with well-studied HLA-B-restricted epitopes. Donor HLA type was relevant to the analysis, because carriage of CMV infection together with the matching HLA type was indicated by public TCR beta signatures.

The sequencer was an Illumina HiSeq 1500. Using fastp at Q25 and MiXCR, TCRdb reprocessed the public reads and kept productive beta chains. Rows matching on CDR3 protein sequence are summarized as one entry with the most common DNA and genes. In all, the sample holds some 900,000 distinct CDR3 sequences, and less than 35% of those were seen once. The top ten constitute under 15% of the sample. CDR3 length: 14 amino acids, cysteine to phenylalanine. Solely the CDR3 DNA is kept, with 42 bases framed from the first base. For CDR1 and CDR2, the germline V gene lists MNHGY and SAAAGT. At the junction V is shortened by 9 bases and J by 4 bases, with 15 bases in between. Concerning this clonotype itself: This clone's antigen is unknown. Per-base quality was not reported, and no clone a single base away is much larger than it.

According to the study, the label for this sample's treatment or condition signals: in vitro stimulation with specific CMV peptide epitopes to enrich CMV-specific T cells. The paper's findings and limits, for the study overall: Cumulative frequency of public TCR beta family members discriminated carriers of CMV infection plus the relevant HLA type in this cohort and an independent 352-donor cohort. In the ex vivo response, HLA-C-restricted CMV-specific TCR beta clonotypes were dominant, and in two of eight donors the single most frequent clonotype came from this HLA-C-restricted group.

This specimen was cultured CD8+ T cells from PBMCs, taken from culture after CMV antigen stimulation. The sequence joins TRBV6-8 to TRBJ2-2; TRBD2 could be the D gene, as 5 bases match. The TCR originated in a human donor in good health (CMV status not recorded). Some clones in this sample may be carry-over from other donors' samples. The CDR3 loop reads CASEGQDGTGELFF. The DNA is as follows: TGTGCCAGTGAGGGCCAGGACGGCACCGGGGAGCTGTTTTTT.